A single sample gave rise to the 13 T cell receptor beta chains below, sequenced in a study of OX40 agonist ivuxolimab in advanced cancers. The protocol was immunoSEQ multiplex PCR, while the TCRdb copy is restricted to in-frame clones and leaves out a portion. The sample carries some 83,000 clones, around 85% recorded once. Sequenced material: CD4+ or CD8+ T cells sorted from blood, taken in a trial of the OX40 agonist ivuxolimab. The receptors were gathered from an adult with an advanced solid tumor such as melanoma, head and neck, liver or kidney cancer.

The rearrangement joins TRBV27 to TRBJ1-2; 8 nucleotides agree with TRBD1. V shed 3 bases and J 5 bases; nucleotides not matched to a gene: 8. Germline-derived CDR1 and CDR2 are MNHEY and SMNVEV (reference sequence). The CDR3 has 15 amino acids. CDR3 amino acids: CASSLKGRQGYGYTF. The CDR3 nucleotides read TGTGCCAGCAGTTTGAAGGGCAGACAGGGGTATGGCTACACCTTC.

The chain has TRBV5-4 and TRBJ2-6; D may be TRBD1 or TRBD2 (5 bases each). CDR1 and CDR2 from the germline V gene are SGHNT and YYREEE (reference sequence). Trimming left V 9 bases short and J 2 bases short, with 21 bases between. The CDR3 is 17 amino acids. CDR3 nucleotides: TGTGCCATGACGCCGGGACCCGGGCCTCCTGGGGCCAACGTCCTGACTTTC. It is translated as CAMTPGPGPPGANVLTF.

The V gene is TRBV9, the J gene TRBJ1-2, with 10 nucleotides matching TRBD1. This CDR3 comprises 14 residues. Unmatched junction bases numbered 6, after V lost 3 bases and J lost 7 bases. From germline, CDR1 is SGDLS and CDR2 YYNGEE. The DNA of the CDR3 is TGTGCCAGCAGCGCCTCCGGGACAGGGGCTGGCTACACCTTC. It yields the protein CASSASGTGAGYTF.

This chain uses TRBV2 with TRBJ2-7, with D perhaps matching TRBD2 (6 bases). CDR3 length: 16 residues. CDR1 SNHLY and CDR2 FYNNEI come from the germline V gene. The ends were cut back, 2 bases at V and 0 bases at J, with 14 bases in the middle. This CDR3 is CASSEWGDGSSYEQYF. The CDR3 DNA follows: TGTGCCAGCAGTGAATGGGGGGACGGTAGCTCCTACGAGCAGTACTTC.

The DNA for the CDR3 is TGTGCCTGGGCGGCCGGGACTAGCGCCTACAATGAGCAGTTCTTC. It translates to CAWAAGTSAYNEQFF. The genes are TRBV30 and TRBJ2-1, with 10 bases matching TRBD2. V was clipped by 5 bases and J by 2 bases; unmatched bases: 6. The germline gives CDR1 GTSNPN, CDR2 SVGIG (reference sequence). This CDR3 contains 15 residues.

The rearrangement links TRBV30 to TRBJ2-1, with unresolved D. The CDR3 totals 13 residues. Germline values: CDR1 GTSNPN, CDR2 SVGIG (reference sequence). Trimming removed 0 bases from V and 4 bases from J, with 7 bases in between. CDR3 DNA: TGTGCCTGGAGTGTATCGCTGTACAATGAGCAGTTCTTC. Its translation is CAWSVSLYNEQFF.

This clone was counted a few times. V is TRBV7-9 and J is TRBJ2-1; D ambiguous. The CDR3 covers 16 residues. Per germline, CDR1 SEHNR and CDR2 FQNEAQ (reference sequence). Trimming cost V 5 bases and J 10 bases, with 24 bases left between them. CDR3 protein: CASSPRPTLSVGEQFF. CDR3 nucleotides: TGTGCCAGCAGCCCCCGGCCTACCCTATCCGTGGGGGAGCAGTTCTTC.

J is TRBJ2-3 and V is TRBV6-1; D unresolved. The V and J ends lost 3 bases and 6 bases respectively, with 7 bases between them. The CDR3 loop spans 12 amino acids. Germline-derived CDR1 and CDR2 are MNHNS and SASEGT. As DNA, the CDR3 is TGTGCCAGCAGTGATTGGGTGGATACGCAGTATTTT. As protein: CASSDWVDTQYF.

The CDR3 coding sequence is TGTGCCAGCAGCAAACAGAAGGGGGGGTTCTCCTACGAGCAGTACTTC. Its translation is CASSKQKGGFSYEQYF. This chain connects TRBV5-8 to TRBJ2-7; D perhaps matches TRBD2 (7 bases). The germline CDR1 and CDR2 sequences are SGHTS and YDEGEE. Trimming took 4 bases from V and 0 from J, leaving 17 bases between them. This CDR3 region has 16 residues.

CDR3 amino acids: CASRAVGNEKLFF. DNA for the CDR3: TGCGCCAGCAGGGCGGTGGGAAATGAAAAACTGTTTTTT. J is TRBJ1-4 and V is TRBV5-1; D gene unclear. With 5 bases removed from V and 5 bases from J, the gap between germline ends came to 10 bases. The CDR3 spans 13 residues. Germline-derived CDR1 and CDR2 are SGHRS and YFSETQ.

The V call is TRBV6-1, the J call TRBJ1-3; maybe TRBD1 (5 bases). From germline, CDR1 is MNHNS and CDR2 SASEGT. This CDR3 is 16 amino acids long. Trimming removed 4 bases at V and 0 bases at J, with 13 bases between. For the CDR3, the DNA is TGTGCCAGCAGTGGCTTCGCGGGGCTCTCTGGAAACACCATATATTTT. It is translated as CASSGFAGLSGNTIYF.

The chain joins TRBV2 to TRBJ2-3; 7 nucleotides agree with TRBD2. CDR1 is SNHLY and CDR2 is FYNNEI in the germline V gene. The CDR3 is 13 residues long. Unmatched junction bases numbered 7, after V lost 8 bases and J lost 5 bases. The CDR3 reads CASEPGGGDTQYF. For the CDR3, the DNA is TGTGCCAGCGAGCCGGGAGGAGGAGATACGCAGTATTTT. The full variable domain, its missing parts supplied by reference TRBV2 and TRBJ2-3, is EPEVTQTPSHQVTQMGQEVILRCVPISNHLYFYWYRQILGQKVEFLVSFYNNEISEKSEIFDDQFSVERPDGSNFTLKIRSTKLEDSAMYFCASEPGGGDTQYFGPGTRLTVL.

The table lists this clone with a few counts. The CDR3 bases are TGTGCCAGCAGCACGTATAACACTGAAGCTTTCTTT. The encoded protein is CASSTYNTEAFF. The chain has TRBV7-9 and TRBJ1-1; unclear D gene. Germline loops: CDR1 SEHNR, CDR2 FQNEAQ (reference sequence). There are 12 residues in the CDR3. The V end lost 5 bases, the J end lost 2 bases, and 6 bases lay between the germline ends.